The source of this TCR delta chain is a study of gamma-delta T cells after stem cell transplantation. TCRdb reanalysed the RT-PCR reads with CATT. The sample holds fewer than 2,500 delta-chain clones; 1.5% to 2% are singletons and the top ten take 17%. The V gene's germline CDR1 is GEAIGNYY and CDR2 EKD. The CDR3 has 20 amino acids. Trimming stripped 3 bases from V and 2 bases from J, with 30 bases between. A remark on this clone: With only one base between it and a far larger clone, this is likely a read error. The identical CDR3 is also encoded by other nucleotide sequences in the sample.

The sequencing sample was made of gamma-delta T cells. The clonotype comes from a human donor. It is not recorded whose cells these are; they may come from a transplant donor. The V gene is TRDV2, the J gene TRDJ1; D might be TRDD1, TRDD2 or TRDD3, each matching 5 bases. The CDR3 sequence is CACDPLSPRDTGGNTDKLIF. The DNA of the CDR3 is TGTGCCTGTGACCCACTCTCTCCTAGAGATACTGGAGGAAATACCGATAAACTCATCTTT.